The present TCR beta chain was sequenced within a study of T-cell memory formation after mild COVID-19. Regarding the study as a whole: While clones contracting from day 15 to 85 were balanced between CD4 and CD8, later expanders leaned CD4+. Among CD4+ contracting clones, most were CM and EM, and CD8+ ones EMRA.

It was 5'RACE with constant-segment primers that produced the TCR alpha and TCR beta cDNA libraries, which carried sample barcodes and UMIs. TCRdb processed the 5' RACE reads anew with MiXCR; each CDR3 protein has one entry. The sample includes about 560,000 distinct CDR3 sequences, roughly 17% of them seen just once. This CDR3 is built from 17 residues. Germline V gene lookup returns CDR1 MNHEY and CDR2 SVGEGT. V shed 4 bases, J shed 0 bases, and the junction held 8 bases outside the gene matches. As regards this clonotype: The target antigen is unknown.

The chain has TRBV6-2 or TRBV6-3 and TRBJ1-5; the match to TRBD1 covers 8 bases. The sample was PBMCs or a T cell subset sorted from them (not recorded which). The sequence derives from an adult woman who had mild COVID-19 (a few samples of this study predate the infection). Cell type and time point are not known. CDR3 loop: CASSFPGQVYSNQPQHF. The CDR3 nucleotides are TGTGCCAGCAGTTTCCCGGGACAGGTGTATAGCAATCAGCCCCAGCATTTT.